Listed below are T cell receptor beta chains from one sample, sequenced in a study of beta chain features in type 1 diabetes. Sequenced by immunoSEQ multiplex PCR; TCRdb stores in-frame clones only, minus some. The data hold more than 100,000 clones, with about 16% observed a single time. Material: central memory CD4+ T cells from blood. The receptor set was obtained from a man aged 25 to 40 with type 1 diabetes. CDR3s include the opening cysteine and the closing phenylalanine or tryptophan. A D gene is named only where the DNA matches it firmly. Some rows have no size entry. The others give once, few or many, or a class for an expanded clone.

CASSTNRHEQYF | TGTGCCAGCAGTACAAATCGTCACGAGCAGTACTTC | TRBV28 | few | TRBJ2-7 | -
CASSFSGTGGGDGYTF | TGTGCCAGCAGCTTCTCCGGGACAGGGGGAGGGGACGGCTACACCTTC | TRBV7-2 | few | TRBJ1-2 | TRBD1
CASSFEASGNTIYF | TGTGCCAGCAGCTTTGAAGCTTCTGGAAACACCATATATTTT | TRBV7-9 | few | TRBJ1-3 | -
CASSPSGENYGYTF | TGTGCCAGCTCACCCTCAGGGGAAAACTATGGCTACACCTTC | TRBV18 | - | TRBJ1-2 | -
CATRFKVRAGNTIYF | TGTGCCACCAGGTTCAAGGTGAGGGCCGGAAACACCATATATTTT | TRBV9 | - | TRBJ1-3 | -
CASSLRPTDTQYF | TGCGCCAGCAGCTTGCGGCCCACAGATACGCAGTATTTT | TRBV5-1 | few | TRBJ2-3 | -
CASSGDRVEKLFF | TGTGCCAGCAGTGGAGACAGGGTCGAAAAACTGTTTTTT | TRBV2 | - | TRBJ1-4 | TRBD1
CASSLEGIGKKELFF | TGCGCCAGCAGCTTAGAGGGCATTGGGAAGAAGGAGCTGTTTTTT | TRBV5-1 | few | TRBJ2-2 | -
CASSRDRAGLAGGQDTQYF | TGTGCCAGCAGTCGGGACAGGGCAGGACTAGCGGGGGGGCAAGATACGCAGTATTTT | TRBV27 | few | TRBJ2-3 | TRBD2
CASSLDAAYGYTF | TGTGCCAGCAGCTTGGATGCAGCCTATGGCTACACCTTC | TRBV5-6 | - | TRBJ1-2 | -
CASSRGTGEYEQYF | TGTGCCAGCAGTCGAGGGACAGGGGAATACGAGCAGTACTTC | TRBV27 | - | TRBJ2-7 | TRBD1
CASSVVPVRLAGELFF | TGTGCCAGCAGCGTAGTCCCAGTTCGTCTTGCCGGGGAGCTGTTTTTT | TRBV9 | few | TRBJ2-2 | -
CASSQAVSGASSYNSPLHF | TGCGCCAGCAGCCAAGCCGTGTCAGGGGCTAGCTCCTATAATTCACCCCTCCACTTT | TRBV4-3 | - | TRBJ1-6 | -
CASSESYGPHEQYF | TGTGCCAGCAGTGAATCATACGGACCCCACGAGCAGTACTTC | TRBV25-1 | - | TRBJ2-7 | -
CASSLQAGGSGDTQYF | TGTGCCAGCAGCTTACAGGCAGGGGGATCGGGAGATACGCAGTATTTT | TRBV7-2 | - | TRBJ2-3 | TRBD1
CASSVGWGTGMGEQYF | TGTGCCAGCAGCGTAGGTTGGGGAACAGGGATGGGCGAGCAGTACTTC | TRBV9 | - | TRBJ2-7 | -
CASSRQGAATGELFF | TGTGCCAGCAGCCGACAGGGGGCCGCAACCGGGGAGCTGTTTTTT | TRBV7-2 | - | TRBJ2-2 | TRBD1
CSSSQSPNTEAFF | TGCAGCAGCTCCCAGAGCCCGAACACTGAAGCTTTCTTT | TRBV29-1 | few | TRBJ1-1 | -
CASSLGLAGASTDTQYF | TGTGCCAGCAGCCTGGGACTAGCGGGGGCTAGCACAGATACGCAGTATTTT | TRBV7-2 | many | TRBJ2-3 | TRBD2
CAISERGDNSPLHF | TGTGCCATCAGTGAGAGGGGAGATAATTCACCCCTCCACTTT | TRBV10-3 | - | TRBJ1-6 | -
CASSLIGRVSDTQYF | TGCGCCAGCAGCTTGATTGGGCGGGTTTCAGATACGCAGTATTTT | TRBV5-1 | few | TRBJ2-3 | -
CASSRGAVDGANVLTF | TGCGCCAGCAGCCGGGGGGCAGTAGACGGGGCCAACGTCCTGACTTTC | TRBV4-3 | few | TRBJ2-6 | -
CASRQGPGGGQYF | TGTGCCAGCAGGCAGGGGCCTGGTGGGGGGCAGTACTTC | TRBV2 | few | TRBJ2-7 | -
CASSYSGQRRGPQHF | TGTGCCAGCAGTTACTCAGGACAGCGTCGGGGGCCCCAGCATTTT | TRBV6-6 | few | TRBJ1-5 | -
CASSSSQGARGYGYTF | TGTGCCAGCAGCTCCTCACAGGGGGCGCGGGGCTATGGCTACACCTTC | TRBV7-2 | - | TRBJ1-2 | TRBD1